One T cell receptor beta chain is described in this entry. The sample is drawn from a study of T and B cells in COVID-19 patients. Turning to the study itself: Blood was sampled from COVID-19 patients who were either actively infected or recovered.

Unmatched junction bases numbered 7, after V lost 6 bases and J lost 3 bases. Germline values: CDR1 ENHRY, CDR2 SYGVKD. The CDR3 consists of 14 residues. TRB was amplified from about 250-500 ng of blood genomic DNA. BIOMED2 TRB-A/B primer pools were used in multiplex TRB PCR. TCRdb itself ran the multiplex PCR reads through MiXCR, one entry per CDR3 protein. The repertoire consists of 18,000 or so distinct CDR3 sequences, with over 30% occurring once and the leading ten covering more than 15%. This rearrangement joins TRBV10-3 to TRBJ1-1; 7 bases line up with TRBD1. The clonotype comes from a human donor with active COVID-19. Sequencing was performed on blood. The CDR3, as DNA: TGTGCCATCAGATCTAAAACAGGGGACACTGAAGCTTTCTTT. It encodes CAIRSKTGDTEAFF.